This TCR beta chain was identified during a study of blood T cell repertoires in COVID-19. Enrolled through a virtual design, the participants were between 18 and 89 years of age and came from 24 US areas. The protocol was immunoSEQ multiplex PCR, while the TCRdb copy is restricted to in-frame clones and leaves out a portion. The sample has over 100,000 clones; roughly 89% are singletons. V was clipped by 2 bases and J by 7 bases, with 17 bases between them. This CDR3 is built from 15 residues. The V gene's germline CDR1 is SGHAT and CDR2 FQNNGV. V usage is TRBV11-2 and J usage is TRBJ1-1; no definite D call. The TCR comes from a woman aged 30 to 39 who had recovered from COVID-19. Sequenced input: PBMCs or T cells enriched from blood (not recorded which). The CDR3 bases are TGTGCCAGCAGCTTATCCGGGTCCGCGGTGGGTGAAGCTTTCTTT. Its protein is CASSLSGSAVGEAFF.